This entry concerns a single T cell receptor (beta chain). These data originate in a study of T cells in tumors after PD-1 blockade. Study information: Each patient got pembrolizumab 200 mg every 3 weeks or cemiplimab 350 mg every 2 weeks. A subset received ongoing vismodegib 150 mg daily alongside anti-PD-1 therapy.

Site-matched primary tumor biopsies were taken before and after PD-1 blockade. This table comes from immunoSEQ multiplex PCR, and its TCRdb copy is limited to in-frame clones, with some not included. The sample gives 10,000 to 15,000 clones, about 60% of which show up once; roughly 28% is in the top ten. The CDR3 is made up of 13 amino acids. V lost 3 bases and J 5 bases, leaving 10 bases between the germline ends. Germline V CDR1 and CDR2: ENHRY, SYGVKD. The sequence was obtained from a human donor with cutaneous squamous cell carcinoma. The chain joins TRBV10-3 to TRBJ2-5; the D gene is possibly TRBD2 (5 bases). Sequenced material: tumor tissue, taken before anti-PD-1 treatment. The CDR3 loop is CAISDRGRETQYF. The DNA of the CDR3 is TGTGCCATCAGTGATCGGGGTAGGGAGACCCAGTACTTC.